This T cell receptor beta chain was captured by sequencing in a study of cytotoxic CD8 clonotypes in ibrutinib-treated CLL. The study's findings and limits: At baseline, clonality was higher than in age-matched healthy donors and correlated with CD8+ counts. Progressing and sustained-remission patients had different sampling times.

Using immunoSEQ multiplex PCR, the repertoire was profiled, and TCRdb retains in-frame clones only, with some absent. The sample carries 76,000 or so clones, over 65% recorded once. Comment on this clone: What it binds is not known.

Sequences were derived from PBMCs, sampled after 24 months of ibrutinib treatment. The sequence was obtained from a human donor with chronic lymphocytic leukemia.

The chain's CDR3 is CATRLDRANEQFF. CDR3 in DNA: TGTGCCACCCGACTAGACCGGGCGAATGAGCAGTTCTTC. The V call is TRBV10-3, the J call TRBJ2-1; a weak D match, TRBD2 (6 bases). In germline, CDR1 is ENHRY, CDR2 SYGVKD. The CDR3 is made up of 13 amino acids. Trimming removed 10 bases at V and 7 bases at J, with 17 bases between.